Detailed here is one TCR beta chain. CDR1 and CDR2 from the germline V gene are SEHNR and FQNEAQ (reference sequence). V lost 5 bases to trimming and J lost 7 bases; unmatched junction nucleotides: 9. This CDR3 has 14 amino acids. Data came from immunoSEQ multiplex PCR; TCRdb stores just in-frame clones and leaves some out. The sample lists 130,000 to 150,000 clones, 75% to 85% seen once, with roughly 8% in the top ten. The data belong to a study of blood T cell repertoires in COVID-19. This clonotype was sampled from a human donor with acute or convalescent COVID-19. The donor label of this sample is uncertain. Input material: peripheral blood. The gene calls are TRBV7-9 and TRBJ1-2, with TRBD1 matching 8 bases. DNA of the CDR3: TGTGCCAGCAGCGTAATTCAGGGGGCGCGTGGCTACACCTTC. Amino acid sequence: CASSVIQGARGYTF.